The T cell receptor (beta chain) under discussion was sequenced for a study of CD8 T cells in ankylosing spondylitis. Study results and limitations: Roughly 8 highly homologous variants formed a TCR beta motif that appeared characteristic of ankylosing spondylitis blood. Disease-linked clones proved CD8+ and comparatively uncommon in peripheral blood.

There are 13 residues in the CDR3. V dropped 6 bases and J dropped 7; count of bases not matched to a gene: 6. CDR1 ENHRY and CDR2 SYGVKD come from the germline V gene. This clonotype occurred many times. What it binds is not known. Making the TCR beta libraries involved quantitative 5'-RACE with molecular barcodes. Each CDR3 protein is one row after TCRdb ran MiXCR on the 5' RACE reads. The sample consists of 450,000 to 550,000 distinct CDR3 sequences, approximately 5.3% of them appearing once. This receptor was obtained from a male donor with ankylosing spondylitis. Sequencing was carried out using blood, either unsorted or a sorted T cell fraction (not recorded which). This rearrangement joins TRBV10-3 to TRBJ2-3, with TRBD1 matching over 8 bases. The CDR3 is CAISDQGANTQYF. The CDR3 DNA reads as TGTGCCATCAGCGACCAGGGGGCGAATACGCAGTATTTT.